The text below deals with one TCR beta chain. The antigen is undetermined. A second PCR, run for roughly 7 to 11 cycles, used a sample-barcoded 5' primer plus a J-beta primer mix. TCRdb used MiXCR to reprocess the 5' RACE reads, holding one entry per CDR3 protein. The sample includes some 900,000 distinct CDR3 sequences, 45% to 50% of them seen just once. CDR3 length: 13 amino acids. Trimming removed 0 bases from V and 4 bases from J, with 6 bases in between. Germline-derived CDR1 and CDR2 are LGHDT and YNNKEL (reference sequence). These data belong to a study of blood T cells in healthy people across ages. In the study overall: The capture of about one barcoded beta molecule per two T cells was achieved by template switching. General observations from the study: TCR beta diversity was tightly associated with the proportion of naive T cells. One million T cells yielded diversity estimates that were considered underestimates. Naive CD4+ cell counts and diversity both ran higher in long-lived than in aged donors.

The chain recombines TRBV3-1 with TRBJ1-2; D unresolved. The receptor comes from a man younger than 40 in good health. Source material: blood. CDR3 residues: CASSQDLTYGYTF. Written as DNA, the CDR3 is TGTGCCAGCAGCCAAGATCTGACCTATGGCTACACCTTC.